What follows is one T cell receptor (beta chain) and its context. What it binds is not known. The CDR3 contains 16 residues. Per the germline V gene, CDR1 is SGHAT and CDR2 is FQNNGV. J was trimmed by 3 bases and V by 4 bases; bases with no gene match: 11. The data are from a study of post-analysis software for immune sequencing data. Study-wide findings and caveats: Four or five TRBV segments, TRBV5-6, TRBV5-1 and TRBV20-1 among them, were found more frequent in patients than controls.

The authors incorporated unique molecular identifiers into the TCR beta cDNA libraries. From the PCR reads, TCRdb called clonotypes with MiXCR, one entry per CDR3 protein. Here the sample spans over 700,000 distinct CDR3 sequences, roughly 27% being singletons. The sequence was obtained from a girl under 18 with multiple sclerosis. The V call is TRBV11-2, the J call TRBJ1-2, with 7 bases matching TRBD1. Material for sequencing was blood. For the CDR3, the DNA is TGTGCCAGCAGCTCATTAGATCAGGGGGACTACTATGGCTACACCTTC. This translates into CASSSLDQGDYYGYTF.